This TCR beta chain was sequenced during a study of blood T cell repertoires in COVID-19. About the research overall: Acute and convalescent COVID-19 samples came from the United States, Italy and Spain. T cells, B-cell-depleted T cells, or PBMCs provided the cDNA or gDNA that served as material.

As processed by the authors: Quantification of nucleated cells was approximated via reference gene primer amplification. The table came from immunoSEQ multiplex PCR; TCRdb's copy has only in-frame clones and leaves some out. That table is the source of V, J and clone size, and D and trimming were worked out from the DNA. The table has more than 90,000 clones, approximately 90% seen once; the top ten hold 7.7%. The specimen was peripheral blood. The sequence came from a human donor in a cohort sampled during active COVID-19.

CDR3 sequence reads: CASSRRGNSYNEQFF. The CDR3 DNA sequence: TGTGCCAGCAGCCGTCGAGGGAACTCCTACAATGAGCAGTTCTTC. The chain carries TRBV3-1 (or the pseudogene TRBV3-2) and TRBJ2-1; the D gene is possibly TRBD2 (5 bases). V lost 4 bases to trimming and J lost 0 bases, with 10 bases between them. The germline V gene has CDR1 LGHDT and CDR2 YNNKEL (reference sequence). This CDR3 region has 15 residues.